The 6 T cell receptor beta chains presented below share a single source sample, sequenced in a study of control samples from healthy donors and cancer patients. Libraries were prepared by immunoSEQ multiplex PCR; TCRdb keeps only in-frame clonotypes and omits some of them. Of 100,000 or so clones listed, about 89% are singletons. Sequencing used blood. The receptors come from a man younger than 40 in good health.

The CDR3 DNA follows: TGTGCCAGCAGCCAAGCCCGGGGGTTTAACTATGGCTACACCTTC. Protein sequence: CASSQARGFNYGYTF. This sequence joins TRBV3-1 (or the pseudogene TRBV3-2) and TRBJ1-2, with D tentatively TRBD1 (5 bases). CDR1 LGHDT and CDR2 YNNKEL come from the germline V gene (reference sequence). V gave up 1 base and J gave up 1 base, with 10 bases separating them. There are 15 residues in the CDR3.

The CDR3 nucleotides read TGTGCCACCAGTGGCTTGACAGGGGGTGGTAGCAATCAGCCCCAGCATTTT. This gives the protein CATSGLTGGGSNQPQHF. The chain joins TRBV24-1 to TRBJ1-5; 9 nucleotides align to TRBD1. CDR3 length: 17 amino acids. V was clipped by 5 bases and J by 0 bases; unmatched bases: 7. Germline loops: CDR1 KGHDR, CDR2 SFDVKD.

The rearrangement links TRBV4-2 to TRBJ1-2; the D is unclear. Germline V gene data show CDR1 as LGHNA and CDR2 as YNFKEQ. This CDR3 has 18 residues. Trimming pared 0 bases from V and 0 bases from J, leaving 17 bases between. The CDR3 sequence is CASSQDRIGQTTNYGYTF. CDR3 in DNA: TGTGCCAGCAGCCAAGATAGGATAGGGCAGACGACTAACTATGGCTACACCTTC.

The CDR3 sequence is CASSRTQETQYF. In DNA, the CDR3 is TGTGCCAGCAGTCGAACTCAAGAGACCCAGTACTTC. The chain employs TRBV12-3 or TRBV12-4 and TRBJ2-5; D not certain. V lost 5 bases to trimming and J lost 2 bases, with 6 bases between them. The CDR3 contains 12 residues.

The rearrangement joins TRBV6-6 to TRBJ2-3, with 14 bases aligning to TRBD2. The CDR3 is made up of 19 amino acids. V shed 6 bases, J shed 2 bases, and the junction held 13 bases outside the gene matches. CDR1 is MNHNY and CDR2 is SVGAGI in the germline V gene (reference sequence). CDR3 amino acids: CASSSPGLAGVALTDTQYF. In DNA form, the CDR3 reads TGTGCCAGCAGCTCTCCGGGACTAGCGGGAGTTGCCCTCACAGATACGCAGTATTTT.

This chain joins TRBV11-3 and TRBJ2-7; D is undetermined. With 3 bases removed from V and 0 bases from J, the gap between germline ends came to 9 bases. Germline CDR1 reads SGHNT; CDR2 reads YENEEA. The CDR3 consists of 14 residues. Written as DNA, the CDR3 is TGTGCCAGCAGCTTGAACGCACTCTCCTACGAGCAGTACTTC. Amino acid sequence: CASSLNALSYEQYF.